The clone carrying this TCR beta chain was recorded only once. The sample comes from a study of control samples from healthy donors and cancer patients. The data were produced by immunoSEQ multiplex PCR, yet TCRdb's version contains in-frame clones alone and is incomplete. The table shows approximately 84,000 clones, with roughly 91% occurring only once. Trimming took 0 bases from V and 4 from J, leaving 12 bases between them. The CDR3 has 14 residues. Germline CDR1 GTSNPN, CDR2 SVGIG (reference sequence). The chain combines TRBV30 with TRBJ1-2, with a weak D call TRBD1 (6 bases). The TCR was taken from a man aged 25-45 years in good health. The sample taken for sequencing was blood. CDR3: CAWSVDRRSYGYTF. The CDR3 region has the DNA TGTGCCTGGAGTGTAGACAGGAGAAGCTATGGCTACACCTTC.